One sample yielded the 18 T cell receptor beta chains listed below, sequenced in a study of cytomegalovirus exposure and HLA in healthy donors. Researchers ran the PCR with 60 Vbeta and 13 Jbeta primers. Sequencing was performed with immunoSEQ multiplex PCR; in TCRdb, only in-frame clones are kept and a portion is missing. The data show fewer than 100,000 clones, around 76% seen once. The specimen was PBMCs. The source of these receptors is a man aged 40-55 years in good health and CMV-seropositive.

This clone was picked up a small number of times. The chain combines TRBV27 with TRBJ1-1, with a possible D match to TRBD1 (5 bases). The CDR3 length is 13 residues. The V and J ends lost 6 bases and 6 bases respectively, with 14 bases between them. Germline-derived CDR1 and CDR2 are MNHEY and SMNVEV (reference sequence). Written as DNA, the CDR3 is TGTGCCAGCAGGGGCAGGGCTCAGGCTGAAGCTTTCTTT. It specifies CASRGRAQAEAFF.

This clone was detected only a few times. An end of the junction differs from the germline gene, which may be a read error. The gene calls are TRBV5-1 and TRBJ2-7; 8 positions agree with TRBD2. Per germline, CDR1 SGHRS and CDR2 YFSETQ. This CDR3 has 15 amino acids. The CDR3 loop is CASSLTSGATYEQYF. The CDR3 nucleotides are TGTGCCAGCAGCCTAACTAGCGGAGCCACCTACGAGCAGTACTTC.

Worth noting for this clone: The junction departs from the called germline gene at one end, perhaps through a read error. Here the CDR3 DNA reads TGTGCCAGCAGCAAACAAGAGGCCCAGTACTTC. Its translation is CASSKQEAQYF. The chain couples TRBV7-2 to TRBJ2-5; D call uncertain. This CDR3 has 11 residues. Germline V CDR1 and CDR2: SGHTA, FQGNSA.

V is TRBV5-1 and J is TRBJ1-1, with 8 bases lining up with TRBD1. The CDR3 is 12 residues long. V lost 4 bases to trimming and J lost 7 bases; unmatched junction nucleotides: 3. Germline CDR1 reads SGHRS; CDR2 reads YFSETQ. This CDR3 is CASSVQGGEAFF. Written as DNA, the CDR3 is TGCGCCAGCAGCGTACAGGGGGGTGAAGCTTTCTTT. Based on the CDR3 plus reference TRBV5-1 and TRBJ1-1, the full variable domain is KAGVTQTPRYLIKTRGQQVTLSCSPISGHRSVSWYQQTPGQGLQFLFEYFSETQRNKGNFPGRFSGRQFSNSRSEMNVSTLELGDSALYLCASSVQGGEAFFGQGTRLTVV.

This clone was observed a single time. The V gene is TRBV4-1, the J gene TRBJ2-7; 10 bases fit TRBD2. CDR1 MGHRA and CDR2 YSYEKL come from the germline V gene. The V and J ends lost 1 base and 2 bases, in that order; junction bases with no gene match: 2. This CDR3 has 15 residues. This CDR3 is CASSQASGSPYEQYF. The CDR3 nucleotides are TGCGCCAGCAGCCAAGCTAGCGGGAGCCCCTACGAGCAGTACTTC.

The V call is TRBV5-6, the J call TRBJ2-7; 10 bases are a match to TRBD2. Germline loops: CDR1 SGHDT, CDR2 YYEEEE. V lost 0 bases, J lost 1 base, and 1 base stayed unmatched. This CDR3 is 15 amino acids long. CDR3 sequence (DNA): TGTGCCAGCAGCTTGGAACTAGCGGGATCCTACGAGCAGTACTTC. The encoded protein is CASSLELAGSYEQYF. Combining the CDR3 with reference TRBV5-6 and TRBJ2-7 gives the whole variable domain DAGVTQSPTHLIKTRGQQVTLRCSPKSGHDTVSWYQQALGQGPQFIFQYYEEEERQRGNFPDRFSGHQFPNYSSELNVNALLLGDSALYLCASSLELAGSYEQYFGPGTRLTVT.

The chain joins TRBV5-4 to TRBJ2-7, with D tentatively TRBD1 (6 bases). Trimming cost V 2 bases and J 4 bases, with 13 bases left between them. The CDR3 contains 14 residues. Germline V gene data show CDR1 as SGHNT and CDR2 as YYREEE (reference sequence). CDR3 sequence (DNA): TGTGCCAGCAGCTTATACAGAGGGGGTTACGAGCAGTACTTC. This translates into CASSLYRGGYEQYF.

The rearrangement uses TRBV7-8 and TRBJ2-1; 7 nucleotides match TRBD2. V was pared by 1 base and J by 4 bases, with 7 bases of the junction left unmatched. CDR3 length: 16 residues. CDR1 and CDR2 from the germline V gene are SGHVS and FQNEAQ. The CDR3 DNA sequence: TGTGCCAGCAGCTTAGAAGTGGGGGGGGGTTACAATGAGCAGTTCTTC. It yields the protein CASSLEVGGGYNEQFF.

The chain couples TRBV6-5 to TRBJ2-3; TRBD2 aligns across 7 bases. Germline CDR1 is MNHEY and CDR2 is SVGAGI. This CDR3 has 14 amino acids. Germline trimming cut 8 bases from V and 6 bases from J; bases unmatched to any gene: 11. CDR3 amino acids: CASAAGVSRDTQYF. CDR3 sequence (DNA): TGTGCCAGCGCGGCGGGGGTATCACGGGATACGCAGTATTTT.

This chain joins TRBV25-1 and TRBJ1-2; D gene unclear. Trimming removed 4 bases from V and 5 bases from J, with 8 bases in between. CDR1 and CDR2 from the germline V gene are MGHDK and SYGVNS. The CDR3 is 12 residues long. CDR3 region: CASSASGYGYTF. The DNA for the CDR3 is TGTGCCAGCAGTGCAAGCGGTTATGGCTACACCTTC.

This clone was counted between two and nine times. V and J are TRBV6-4 and TRBJ1-1; 7 positions match TRBD1. Germline CDR1 is MRHNA and CDR2 is SNTAGT. V was pared by 9 bases and J by 1 base, with 11 bases of the junction left unmatched. The CDR3 consists of 15 residues. As DNA, the CDR3 is TGTGCCAGGACCAACACCGGGGACAGGAACACTGAAGCTTTCTTT. As protein: CARTNTGDRNTEAFF.

The chain uses TRBV7-2 and TRBJ2-7, with 10 bases aligning to TRBD2. Germline V gives CDR1 SGHTA, CDR2 FQGNSA. This CDR3 is 13 amino acids long. After removal of 3 bases from V and 12 bases from J, the junction contained 8 bases not matched to a gene. The CDR3 DNA is TGTGCCAGCAGCTTGGGCCTAGCGGGGGTTCGGTACTTC. It codes for CASSLGLAGVRYF.

The rearrangement links TRBV9 to TRBJ2-1, with TRBD2 matching 9 bases. Trimming cost V 5 bases and J 8 bases; bases outside gene matches: 11. This CDR3 region has 15 residues. Germline values: CDR1 SGDLS, CDR2 YYNGEE. The CDR3 region has the DNA TGTGCCAGCAGAAAGGGGGCTAGCGGGATCGATGAGCAGTTCTTC. It translates to CASRKGASGIDEQFF.

This chain uses TRBV4-1 with TRBJ1-1; a weak D match, TRBD1 (5 bases). V lost 1 base to trimming and J lost 2 bases, with 14 bases between them. Germline V gives CDR1 MGHRA, CDR2 YSYEKL. The CDR3 extends over 16 amino acids. The CDR3 loop reads CASSQAQGQRNTEAFF. CDR3 nucleotide sequence: TGCGCCAGCAGCCAAGCCCAGGGCCAGAGAAACACTGAAGCTTTCTTT.

The genes are TRBV9 and TRBJ2-4; TRBD2 matches 13 bases. Germline V CDR1 and CDR2: SGDLS, YYNGEE. CDR3 length equals 14 residues. The V segment lost 3 bases and the J segment 7 bases; nucleotides outside the gene matches: 1. CDR3 coding DNA: TGTGCCAGCAGCGGGACTAGCGGGAGCAACATTCAGTACTTC. Translated: CASSGTSGSNIQYF.

The J gene is TRBJ2-2, the V gene TRBV19; 9 nucleotides agree with TRBD1. The CDR3 is made up of 15 amino acids. Germline loops: CDR1 LNHDA, CDR2 SQIVND (reference sequence). J was trimmed by 3 bases and V by 9 bases; bases with no gene match: 8. The CDR3 loop reads CASRTGGADTGELFF. DNA of the CDR3: TGTGCCAGCCGAACAGGGGGCGCGGACACCGGGGAGCTGTTTTTT.

This clone was recorded only once. The chain joins TRBV9 to TRBJ2-5, with a tentative D call TRBD1 (6 bases). V lost 3 bases and J lost 5, with 20 bases in between. Germline-derived CDR1 and CDR2 are SGDLS and YYNGEE. The length of the CDR3 is 16 residues. The CDR3 here is CASSEYWGRGIETQYF. DNA of the CDR3: TGTGCCAGCAGCGAATACTGGGGCAGGGGAATCGAGACCCAGTACTTC.

The chain links TRBV19 to TRBJ2-7, with 8 bases lining up with TRBD1. Germline loops: CDR1 LNHDA, CDR2 SQIVND (reference sequence). The CDR3 is 13 residues long. V gave up 9 bases and J gave up 2 bases; unmatched junction bases: 6. CDR3 sequence reads: CASSGTGPYEQYF. DNA for the CDR3: TGTGCCAGCTCCGGGACAGGACCCTACGAGCAGTACTTC.